This T cell receptor (beta chain) was obtained from a study of glioma-infiltrating T cells after dendritic cell vaccination. Notes on the study in general: No direct clonality-survival link was found; a diverse polyclonal response may matter.

Input was about 2 ug genomic DNA, or all available if less. Only in-frame clones appear in the TCRdb table, and some are missing; sequencing was by immunoSEQ multiplex PCR. Of 25,000 to 35,000 clones listed, 90% were seen once; the top ten hold around 2.1%. Selection required adequate fresh-frozen tumor tissue plus more than two years' survival data. All glioblastoma patients lacked an isocitrate dehydrogenase mutation. Turning to this clone: Its antigen is not known.

The CDR3 runs 15 residues. Germline V gene lookup returns CDR1 SEHNR and CDR2 FQNEAQ (reference sequence). Trimming took 0 bases from V and 1 from J, leaving 9 bases between them. The sequence derives from a human donor with glioblastoma. Sequenced here: blood, sampled before dendritic cell vaccination. The V gene is TRBV7-9, the J gene TRBJ1-1, with D perhaps TRBD1 (6 bases). The CDR3 protein is CASSLAAGANTEAFF. The CDR3 DNA reads TGTGCCAGCAGCTTAGCAGCAGGGGCGAACACTGAAGCTTTCTTT.